A single sample gave rise to the 23 T cell receptor beta chains below, sequenced in a study of blood T cells in healthy people across ages. The authors ran a second PCR of 7 to 11 cycles using a sample-barcoded 5' primer and a J-beta primer mix. TCRdb reprocessed the 5' RACE reads via MiXCR and lists one record per CDR3 protein. Seen here are just under 550,000 distinct CDR3 sequences, approximately 25% observed once, and the top ten hold just over 8.5%. This sample was also put to use in a study of T cells of mothers and their children.

The sample consisted of blood. These receptors came from a boy aged 5 to 17 in good health.

The chain's CDR3 is CASGDVREQYF. The CDR3 coding sequence is TGTGCCAGCGGGGACGTAAGGGAGCAGTACTTC. The rearrangement links TRBV28 to TRBJ2-7, with D possibly being TRBD1 or TRBD2 (5 bases each). V lost 8 bases to trimming and J lost 7 bases, with 12 bases between them. The CDR3 is 11 amino acids. Germline V CDR1 and CDR2: MDHEN, SYDVKM.

This clonotype was detected a few times. The rearrangement joins TRBV15 to TRBJ1-1; 8 bases fit TRBD1. CDR1 and CDR2 (germline): LNHNV, YYDKDF (reference sequence). The trim removed 2 bases at V and 1 base at J, leaving 6 bases unmatched. The CDR3 runs to 16 residues. Here the CDR3 DNA reads TGTGCCACCAGCAGACTGCGACAGGGGCCGAACACTGAAGCTTTCTTT. Its protein is CATSRLRQGPNTEAFF.

Only a few counts were recorded for this clonotype. An end of the junction differs from the germline gene, which may be a read error. The chain recombines TRBV7-7 with TRBJ2-7, with 7 nucleotides matching TRBD1. The CDR3 runs 16 residues. Per germline, CDR1 SSHAT and CDR2 FNYEAQ (reference sequence). CDR3 in amino acids: CASSSARKGASGEQYF. The CDR3 DNA sequence: TGTGCTAGCAGCTCTGCTCGGAAGGGGGCATCCGGCGAGCAGTACTTC.

This clonotype was counted a few times. The rearrangement joins TRBV6-2 or TRBV6-3 to TRBJ2-7, with D possibly being TRBD2 (6 bases). The germline CDR1 and CDR2 sequences are MNHEY and SVGEGT. Trimming cost V 7 bases and J 3 bases, with 7 bases left between them. This CDR3 is 11 amino acids long. CDR3 sequence: CASTGDYEQYF. For the CDR3, the DNA is TGTGCCAGCACGGGAGACTACGAGCAGTACTTC.

The rearrangement links TRBV30 to TRBJ2-3; the D gene could be TRBD1 or TRBD2 (6 bases each). Germline CDR1 GTSNPN, CDR2 SVGIG (reference sequence). V was clipped by 1 base and J by 5 bases, with 10 bases between them. The CDR3 length is 13 residues. CDR3 protein: CAWSGGAEDTQYF. The CDR3 DNA reads TGTGCCTGGAGTGGGGGGGCGGAAGATACGCAGTATTTT.

This clonotype was picked up a small number of times. The chain joins TRBV7-9 to TRBJ1-2, with 7 bases fitting TRBD1. Trimming cost V 8 bases and J 4 bases; bases outside gene matches: 13. Germline V gene data show CDR1 as SEHNR and CDR2 as FQNEAQ (reference sequence). CDR3 length equals 15 residues. CDR3 sequence: CASLGTELEAYGYTF. CDR3 nucleotide sequence: TGTGCCAGCCTAGGGACAGAACTGGAGGCCTATGGCTACACCTTC.

This sequence joins TRBV20-1 and TRBJ1-2, with D tentatively TRBD1 (5 bases). Germline lookup yields CDR1 DFQATT and CDR2 SNEGSKA (reference sequence). The germline V and J ends were trimmed by 5 bases and 2 bases, with 9 bases remaining between them. The CDR3 contains 12 residues. CDR3 in DNA: TGCAGTGCTTCGACAGAGAACTATGGCTACACCTTC. Translating it yields CSASTENYGYTF.

This clonotype was seen only a few times. The chain recombines TRBV7-9 with TRBJ1-4; D remains ambiguous. The CDR3 has 16 amino acids. Trimming removed 2 bases from V and 7 bases from J, with 17 bases in between. The V gene's germline CDR1 is SEHNR and CDR2 FQNEAQ (reference sequence). The DNA of the CDR3 is TGTGCCAGCAGCTTAATTGCGGGGTCCGGCGGTGAAAAACTGTTTTTT. Residues: CASSLIAGSGGEKLFF.

The V and J genes are TRBV7-8 and TRBJ2-7; weak D call: TRBD2 (5 bases). Trimming took 3 bases from V and 3 from J, leaving 12 bases between them. The CDR3 runs 14 residues. Germline loops: CDR1 SGHVS, CDR2 FQNEAQ. The CDR3 DNA reads TGTGCCAGCAGCTTTCCGCTTGCGGGCTACGAGCAGTACTTC. As protein: CASSFPLAGYEQYF. The whole variable domain, remainder taken from reference TRBV7-8 and TRBJ2-7, is GAGVSQSPRYKVAKRGQDVALRCDPISGHVSLFWYQQALGQGPEFLTYFQNEAQLDKSGLPSDRFFAERPEGSVSTLKIQRTQQEDSAVYLCASSFPLAGYEQYFGPGTRLTVT.

The genes are TRBV7-8 and TRBJ1-1; D not resolved. CDR1 and CDR2 (germline): SGHVS, FQNEAQ. The CDR3 loop spans 14 amino acids. Trimming left V 3 bases short and J 5 bases short, with 13 bases between. CDR3 region: CASSFTKVVTEAFF. The CDR3 bases are TGTGCCAGCAGCTTTACGAAGGTAGTTACTGAAGCTTTCTTT.

V is TRBV7-2 and J is TRBJ1-5; the match to TRBD1 covers 10 bases. The CDR3 spans 15 residues. After removal of 1 base from V and 9 bases from J, the junction contained 6 bases not matched to a gene. Per germline, CDR1 SGHTA and CDR2 FQGNSA. DNA for the CDR3: TGTGCCAGCAGCTTAGGGGGGACAGGGGAAAGGCCCCAGCATTTT. As protein: CASSLGGTGERPQHF.

This chain joins TRBV5-8 and TRBJ1-1; D is perhaps TRBD1 (6 bases). This CDR3 contains 16 residues. The V end lost 2 bases, the J end lost 0 bases, and 14 bases lay between the germline ends. Per germline, CDR1 SGHTS and CDR2 YDEGEE. The CDR3 is CASSFRTADMNTEAFF. In DNA form, the CDR3 reads TGTGCCAGCAGCTTCAGGACAGCAGATATGAACACTGAAGCTTTCTTT.

V is TRBV4-1 and J is TRBJ1-1, with D perhaps matching TRBD1 (6 bases). V lost 7 bases, J lost 6 bases, and 18 bases lay in between. This CDR3 region has 14 residues. CDR1 is MGHRA, CDR2 YSYEKL, per germline. CDR3: CASTQSEGGSEAFF. The CDR3 DNA reads as TGCGCCAGCACCCAGTCGGAGGGGGGTTCTGAAGCTTTCTTT.

This clonotype occurred a few times. The rearrangement links TRBV4-2 to TRBJ2-5; 8 bases align to TRBD2. Judging by the DNA end, TRBJ2-1 fits better; the J call may be wrong. The CDR3 is made up of 15 amino acids. Germline CDR1 reads LGHNA; CDR2 reads YNFKEQ. The DNA for the CDR3 is TGTGCCAGCAGCCAAGATCATCGAAGCGGGGGTGAGCAGTTCTTC. Its protein is CASSQDHRSGGEQFF.

This chain uses TRBV29-1 with TRBJ1-1; D is undetermined. V lost 4 bases to trimming and J lost 0 bases, with 6 bases between them. There are 12 residues in the CDR3. Germline loops: CDR1 SQVTM, CDR2 ANQGSEA. The CDR3 nucleotides read TGCAGCGTTGTCTCTATGAACACTGAAGCTTTCTTT. Amino acids: CSVVSMNTEAFF.

The chain uses TRBV4-3 and TRBJ2-5; TRBD2 aligns across 9 bases. Judging by the DNA end, TRBJ2-7 fits better; the J call may be wrong. Germline assignment: CDR1 LGHNA and CDR2 YSLEER. The CDR3 runs 16 residues. DNA of the CDR3: TGCGCCAGCAGCCAAGATAGCCTAGCGGGATTCTACGAGCAGTACTTC. Its translation is CASSQDSLAGFYEQYF.

The V call is TRBV30, the J call TRBJ2-7, with a weak D call TRBD1 (6 bases). The V and J ends lost 6 bases and 7 bases respectively, with 19 bases between them. The CDR3 has 13 amino acids. The germline V gene encodes CDR1 GTSNPN and CDR2 SVGIG (reference sequence). The CDR3 region has the DNA TGTGCCTGCGGGGCAGGGGCCCTGAGGGAGCAGTACTTC. Protein sequence: CACGAGALREQYF. Filled out from reference TRBV30 and TRBJ2-7, the complete variable domain reads SQTIHQWPATLVQPVGSPLSLECTVEGTSNPNLYWYRQAAGRGLQLLFYSVGIGQISSEVPQNLSASRPQDRQFILSSKKLLLSDSGFYLCACGAGALREQYFGPGTRLTVT.

The genes are TRBV10-2 and TRBJ2-1; the match to TRBD2 covers 10 bases. The CDR3 runs 20 residues. The germline V gene has CDR1 WSHSY and CDR2 SAAADI. J lost 0 bases, V lost 4 bases, and 15 bases had no gene match. The chain's CDR3 is CASSAPDRLAGPLSYNEQFF. CDR3 nucleotides: TGCGCCAGCAGTGCTCCCGACCGACTAGCGGGTCCGCTCTCCTACAATGAGCAGTTCTTC.

V usage is TRBV20-1 and J usage is TRBJ2-5; tentative D call: TRBD2 (5 bases). In germline, CDR1 is DFQATT, CDR2 SNEGSKA (reference sequence). V was cut by 5 bases and J by 5 bases, with 12 bases left in between. This CDR3 is 12 amino acids long. In DNA form, the CDR3 reads TGCAGTGCTTGGGAGCTATTGGAGACCCAGTACTTC. Amino acids: CSAWELLETQYF.

This clonotype has only one observation. V and J are TRBV24-1 and TRBJ2-1; 8 nucleotides align to TRBD2. Germline V gives CDR1 KGHDR, CDR2 SFDVKD. This CDR3 has 16 amino acids. J lost 3 bases, V lost 5 bases, and 8 bases had no gene match. The CDR3 DNA reads as TGTGCCACCAGTGGTACTAGCGGAGACCGCTACAATGAGCAGTTCTTC. It codes for CATSGTSGDRYNEQFF.

This clonotype has at least ten counts. The rearrangement joins TRBV29-1 to TRBJ2-7; a weak D match, TRBD2 (6 bases). The V end lost 3 bases, the J end lost 1 base, and 13 bases lay between the germline ends. Per germline, CDR1 SQVTM and CDR2 ANQGSEA. The CDR3 length is 14 residues. The CDR3 protein is CSVEGDGRSYEQYF. The DNA for the CDR3 is TGCAGCGTTGAGGGGGACGGGAGATCCTACGAGCAGTACTTC.

This chain joins TRBV20-1 and TRBJ1-3; D may be TRBD1 (5 bases). This CDR3 region has 12 residues. Looked up from germline, CDR1 is DFQATT and CDR2 is SNEGSKA (reference sequence). Trimming left V 4 bases short and J 6 bases short, with 10 bases between. The DNA of the CDR3 is TGCAGTGCTACAGGGTTCGAAAACACCATATATTTT. This gives the protein CSATGFENTIYF.

In its sample, this clonotype was seen a few times. The V call is TRBV5-5, the J call TRBJ2-3; unclear D gene. The length of the CDR3 is 16 residues. Germline CDR1 is SGHKS and CDR2 is YYEKEE (reference sequence). V gave up 0 bases and J gave up 0 bases, with 11 bases separating them. The CDR3 loop is CASSLGPRSSTDTQYF. DNA of the CDR3: TGTGCCAGCAGCTTGGGGCCCCGATCTAGCACAGATACGCAGTATTTT.